This T cell receptor (beta chain) was identified during a study of type 1 and type 2 diabetes patients. V lost 6 bases and J 8 bases, leaving 13 bases between the germline ends. This CDR3 region has 11 residues. The germline V gene has CDR1 SQVTM and CDR2 ANQGSEA. Genomic DNA was the PCR template. The TCR beta CDR3 region was amplified using 30 forward and 13 reverse primers. Each CDR3 protein is one row after TCRdb ran MiXCR on the multiplex PCR reads. The sample shows 250,000 or so distinct CDR3 sequences, approximately 45% of them seen only once. This receptor was taken from a man younger than 30 with type 2 diabetes. Material: peripheral blood mononuclear cells (PBMCs). V usage is TRBV29-1 and J usage is TRBJ1-2; no clear D. CDR3 coding DNA: TGCAGCGTCGCGGGGTTAGGGGGCTACACCTTC. It encodes CSVAGLGGYTF.